The rows below give T cell receptor beta chains drawn from one sample of a study of shared clonotypes between healthy human individuals. Sequenced by immunoSEQ multiplex PCR; TCRdb stores in-frame clones only, minus some. The sample yields fewer than 3 million clones, 85% to 95% seen once. Sequencing was performed on naive CD4+ T cells from PBMCs. The source of these receptors is a man between 18 and 35 years old in good health. Some clones in this sample may be carry-over from other donors' samples. The CDR3 runs from the conserved cysteine through the conserved F or W. A D gene is named only where the DNA matches it firmly.

J gene: TRBJ1-3
V gene: TRBV28
D gene: .
CDR3 protein: CASSLPRRGYGNTIYF

J gene: TRBJ1-2
V gene: TRBV28
D gene: .
CDR3 protein: CASSSKSRLRGYYGYTF

J gene: TRBJ2-7
V gene: TRBV7-8
D gene: .
CDR3 protein: CASRGRRPDEQYF

J gene: TRBJ1-1
V gene: TRBV19
D gene: TRBD1
CDR3 protein: CASSISPDRVMNTEAFF

J gene: TRBJ2-2
V gene: TRBV11-3
D gene: TRBD2
CDR3 protein: CASSKLAGGNTGELFF

J gene: TRBJ2-3
V gene: TRBV7-2
D gene: .
CDR3 protein: CASSLVTRSLSDTQYF

J gene: TRBJ2-3
V gene: TRBV5-6
D gene: .
CDR3 protein: CASSLTRPDTQYF

J gene: TRBJ2-3
V gene: TRBV7-3
D gene: TRBD2
CDR3 protein: CASSFTGLAGTDTQYF

J gene: TRBJ2-7
V gene: TRBV28
D gene: .
CDR3 protein: CASSPRSDEQYF

J gene: TRBJ2-7
V gene: TRBV7-2
D gene: .
CDR3 protein: CASTQAGSRREQYF

J gene: TRBJ2-7
V gene: TRBV2
D gene: .
CDR3 protein: CASSGQTLYEQYF

J gene: TRBJ2-1
V gene: TRBV19
D gene: .
CDR3 protein: CASSPNFNEQFF

J gene: TRBJ2-7
V gene: TRBV5-4
D gene: .
CDR3 protein: CASSSPGTSYEQYF

J gene: TRBJ2-3
V gene: TRBV7-3
D gene: .
CDR3 protein: CASSRQGGNTQYF

J gene: TRBJ2-7
V gene: TRBV5-4
D gene: .
CDR3 protein: CASSTGTAYEQYF

J gene: TRBJ1-2
V gene: TRBV7-2
D gene: .
CDR3 protein: CASSPGGPHGYTF

J gene: TRBJ2-7
V gene: TRBV6-1
D gene: TRBD2
CDR3 protein: CASSVFQRGSYEQYF

J gene: TRBJ2-1
V gene: TRBV4-1
D gene: .
CDR3 protein: CASSQSGGYYNEQFF

J gene: TRBJ2-1
V gene: TRBV7-3
D gene: .
CDR3 protein: CASSLTGGRYNEQFF

J gene: TRBJ2-7
V gene: TRBV7-8
D gene: .
CDR3 protein: CASSRLVLEGEQYF

J gene: TRBJ2-3
V gene: TRBV2
D gene: .
CDR3 protein: CASSSSTDTQYF

J gene: TRBJ1-3
V gene: TRBV5-4
D gene: .
CDR3 protein: CASSLGRNSGNTIYF

J gene: TRBJ1-5
V gene: TRBV18
D gene: .
CDR3 protein: CASSPEASTGLRQPQHF

J gene: TRBJ2-3
V gene: TRBV7-2
D gene: .
CDR3 protein: CASSPSGPTDTQYF

J gene: TRBJ2-1
V gene: TRBV18
D gene: TRBD2
CDR3 protein: CASSRGLAEYNEQFF

J gene: TRBJ2-2
V gene: TRBV18
D gene: .
CDR3 protein: CASSPAVNTGELFF

J gene: TRBJ1-1
V gene: TRBV9
D gene: .
CDR3 protein: CASSVGFLMNTEAFF

J gene: TRBJ2-5
V gene: TRBV9
D gene: .
CDR3 protein: CASSVSVGETQYF

J gene: TRBJ2-7
V gene: TRBV28
D gene: .
CDR3 protein: CASSLPSRDTYYEQYF

J gene: TRBJ1-2
V gene: TRBV5-4
D gene: .
CDR3 protein: CASSRELGARGYGYTF

J gene: TRBJ1-4
V gene: TRBV6-6
D gene: .
CDR3 protein: CASSYYRSNNEKLFF

J gene: TRBJ2-1
V gene: TRBV7-2
D gene: .
CDR3 protein: CASSLAPGWGRYNEQFF

J gene: TRBJ1-4
V gene: TRBV2
D gene: .
CDR3 protein: CASSDLWGGIYEKLFF

J gene: TRBJ1-1
V gene: TRBV7-9
D gene: .
CDR3 protein: CASSLTGDTEAFF

J gene: TRBJ2-1
V gene: TRBV5-1
D gene: .
CDR3 protein: CASSLADNSYNEQFF

J gene: TRBJ1-3
V gene: TRBV7-9
D gene: .
CDR3 protein: CASSLAGSGNTIYF

J gene: TRBJ2-6
V gene: TRBV5-1
D gene: .
CDR3 protein: CASSISASGANVLTF

J gene: TRBJ2-1
V gene: TRBV11-2
D gene: .
CDR3 protein: CASSLDWSYQEQFF

J gene: TRBJ2-4
V gene: TRBV25-1
D gene: .
CDR3 protein: CASNLDHDGDIQYF

J gene: TRBJ2-3
V gene: TRBV28
D gene: TRBD1
CDR3 protein: CASSRTGGADTQYF

J gene: TRBJ1-4
V gene: TRBV7-2
D gene: TRBD1
CDR3 protein: CASRSRTGLAAATNEKLFF

J gene: TRBJ1-1
V gene: TRBV5-1
D gene: TRBD1
CDR3 protein: CASSGGQENTEAFF

J gene: TRBJ2-2
V gene: TRBV7-3
D gene: .
CDR3 protein: CASSSQGRAGELFF

J gene: TRBJ1-1
V gene: TRBV28
D gene: .
CDR3 protein: CASSTRDGIMNTEAFF

J gene: TRBJ2-5
V gene: TRBV5-1
D gene: .
CDR3 protein: CASSFGQTPETQYF

J gene: TRBJ1-4
V gene: TRBV9
D gene: .
CDR3 protein: CASSTRGAAGEKLFF

J gene: TRBJ2-1
V gene: TRBV11-2
D gene: TRBD2
CDR3 protein: CASSPRLAGGYNEQFF

J gene: TRBJ2-7
V gene: TRBV28
D gene: .
CDR3 protein: CASSPPPGRSSYEQYF

J gene: TRBJ2-2
V gene: TRBV5-6
D gene: .
CDR3 protein: CASSVRRARSAGELFF